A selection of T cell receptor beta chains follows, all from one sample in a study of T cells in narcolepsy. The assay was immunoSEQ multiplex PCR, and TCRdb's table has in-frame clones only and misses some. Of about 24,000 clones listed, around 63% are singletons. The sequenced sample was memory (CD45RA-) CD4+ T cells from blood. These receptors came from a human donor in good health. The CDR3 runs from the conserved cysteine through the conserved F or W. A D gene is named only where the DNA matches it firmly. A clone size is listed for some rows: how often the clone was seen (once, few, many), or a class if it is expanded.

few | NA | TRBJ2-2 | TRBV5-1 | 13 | CASSSLGSGELFF | TGCGCCAGCAGCTCCCTGGGCAGCGGGGAGCTGTTTTTT
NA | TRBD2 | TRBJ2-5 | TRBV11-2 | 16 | CASSSNSGSREETQYF | TGTGCCAGCAGCTCAAATAGCGGGAGCAGGGAAGAGACCCAGTACTTC
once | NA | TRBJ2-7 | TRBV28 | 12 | CASRLQAYEQYF | TGTGCCAGCAGGTTACAGGCCTACGAGCAGTACTTC
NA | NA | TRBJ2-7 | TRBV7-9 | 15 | CASSLGGIYSYEQYF | TGTGCCAGCAGCTTAGGGGGGATATATTCCTACGAGCAGTACTTC
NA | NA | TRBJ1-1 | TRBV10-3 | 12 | CAAGMGSTEAFF | TGTGCCGCCGGGATGGGATCGACTGAAGCTTTCTTT
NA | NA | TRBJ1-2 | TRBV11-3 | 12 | CASSLGRQCYTF | TGTGCCAGCAGCTTAGGGAGACAGTGCTACACCTTC
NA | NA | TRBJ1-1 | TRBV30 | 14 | CAWSPDPRMSEAFF | TGTGCCTGGAGTCCGGACCCCCGTATGTCTGAAGCTTTCTTT
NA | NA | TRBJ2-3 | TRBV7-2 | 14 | CASSFGGATDTQYF | TGTGCCAGCAGCTTTGGCGGGGCCACAGATACGCAGTATTTT
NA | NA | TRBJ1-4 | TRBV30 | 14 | CAWSVLAGAEKLFF | TGTGCCTGGAGTGTACTGGCTGGGGCTGAAAAACTGTTTTTT
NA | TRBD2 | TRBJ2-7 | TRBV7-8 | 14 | CASTTRGGAYEQYF | TGTGCCAGCACCACCCGGGGGGGGGCCTACGAGCAGTACTTC
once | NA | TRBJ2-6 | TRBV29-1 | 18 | CSVVGARTELSGANVLTF | TGCAGCGTTGTAGGGGCTAGGACAGAACTCTCTGGGGCCAACGTCCTGACTTTC
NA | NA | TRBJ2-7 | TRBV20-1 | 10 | CSARMDGQYF | TGCAGTGCCCGCATGGACGGGCAGTACTTC
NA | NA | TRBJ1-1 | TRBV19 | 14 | CASRIGGPNTEAFF | TGTGCCAGTAGGATCGGGGGTCCGAACACTGAAGCTTTCTTT
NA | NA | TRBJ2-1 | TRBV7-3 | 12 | CASSGGSNEQFF | TGTGCCAGCAGCGGGGGGAGCAATGAGCAGTTCTTC
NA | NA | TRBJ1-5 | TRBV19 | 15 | CASSRKVDGHQPQHF | TGTGCCAGTAGTAGAAAGGTGGACGGTCATCAGCCCCAGCATTTT
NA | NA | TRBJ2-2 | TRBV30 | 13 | CAWRNRDDGELFF | TGTGCCTGGAGGAATAGGGATGACGGGGAGCTGTTTTTT
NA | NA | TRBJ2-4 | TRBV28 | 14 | CASSKHPSGNIQYF | TGTGCCAGCAGTAAACACCCAAGCGGAAACATTCAGTACTTC
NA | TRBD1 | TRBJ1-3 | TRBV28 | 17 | CASSSPTGGADGNTIYF | TGTGCCAGCAGTTCGCCGACAGGGGGCGCAGATGGAAACACCATATATTTT
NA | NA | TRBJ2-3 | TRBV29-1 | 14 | CSVVMPRRTDTQYF | TGCAGCGTTGTAATGCCGCGCCGCACAGATACGCAGTATTTT
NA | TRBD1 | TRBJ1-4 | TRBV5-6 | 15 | CASSPGQAHNEKLFF | TGTGCCAGCAGCCCGGGACAGGCACATAATGAAAAACTGTTTTTT
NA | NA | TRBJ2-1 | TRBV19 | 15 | CASIDAGRLGNEQFF | TGTGCCAGTATTGACGCGGGACGCCTCGGCAATGAGCAGTTCTTC
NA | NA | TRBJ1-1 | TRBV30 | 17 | CAWSDISPSTGFQETFF | TGTGCCTGGAGTGACATCTCTCCCTCCACCGGGTTCCAAGAAACTTTCTTT
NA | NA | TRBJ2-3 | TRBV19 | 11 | CASSKADTQYF | TGTGCCAGTAGTAAAGCAGATACGCAGTATTTT
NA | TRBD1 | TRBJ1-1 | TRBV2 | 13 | CASRDRGNTEAFF | TGTGCCAGCCGGGACAGGGGAAACACTGAAGCTTTCTTT
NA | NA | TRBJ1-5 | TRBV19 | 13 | CASSISTGQPQHF | TGTGCCAGTAGTATTAGTACGGGACAGCCCCAGCATTTT
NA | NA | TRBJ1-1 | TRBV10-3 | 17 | CAISELSGVRRNTEAFF | TGTGCCATCAGTGAACTTTCAGGGGTTCGACGGAACACTGAAGCTTTCTTT
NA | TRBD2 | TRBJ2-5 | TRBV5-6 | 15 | CASKGREGVGETQYF | TGTGCCAGCAAGGGACGGGAGGGAGTTGGGGAGACCCAGTACTTC
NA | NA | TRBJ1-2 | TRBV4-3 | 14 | CASSHPDVKGGYTF | TGCGCCAGCAGCCATCCGGACGTTAAGGGAGGCTACACCTTC
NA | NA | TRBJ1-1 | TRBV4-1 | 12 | CASSQQNTEAFF | TGCGCCAGCAGCCAACAGAACACTGAAGCTTTCTTT
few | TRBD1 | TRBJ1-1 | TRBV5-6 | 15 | CASSPGTGSNTEAFF | TGTGCCAGCAGCCCCGGGACAGGTTCGAACACTGAAGCTTTCTTT
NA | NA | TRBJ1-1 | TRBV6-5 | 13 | CASRLTSYTEAFF | TGTGCCAGCAGGTTAACATCGTACACTGAAGCTTTCTTT
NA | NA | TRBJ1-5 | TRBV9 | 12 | CASSVGNQPQHF | TGTGCCAGCAGCGTCGGGAATCAGCCCCAGCATTTT
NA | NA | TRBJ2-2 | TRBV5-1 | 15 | CASSLAGSDTGELFF | TGCGCCAGCAGCTTGGCCGGAAGCGACACCGGGGAGCTGTTTTTT
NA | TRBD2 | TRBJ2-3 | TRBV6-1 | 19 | CASSDPEQRAGIGPDTQYF | TGTGCCAGCAGTGACCCAGAGCAGCGAGCGGGAATAGGGCCAGATACGCAGTATTTT
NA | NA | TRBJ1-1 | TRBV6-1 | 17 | CASSDPFGPRGGTEAFF | TGTGCCAGCAGTGACCCCTTTGGCCCCAGGGGAGGGACTGAAGCTTTCTTT
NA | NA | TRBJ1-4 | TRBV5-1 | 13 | CASRGLTNEKLFF | TGCGCCAGCAGGGGACTCACTAATGAAAAACTGTTTTTT
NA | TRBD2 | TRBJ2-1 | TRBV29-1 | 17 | CSVEGDASGSWGNEQFF | TGCAGCGTTGAAGGGGATGCTAGCGGGAGTTGGGGGAATGAGCAGTTCTTC
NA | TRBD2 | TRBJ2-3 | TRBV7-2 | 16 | CASSFAGGRSTDTQYF | TGTGCCAGCAGCTTCGCGGGGGGGCGAAGCACAGATACGCAGTATTTT
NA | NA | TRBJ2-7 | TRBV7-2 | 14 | CASRPRGTTYEQYF | TGTGCCAGCAGGCCCAGGGGTACGACCTACGAGCAGTACTTC
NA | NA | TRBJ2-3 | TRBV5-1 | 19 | CASSFRGPGAALGTDTQYF | TGCGCCAGCAGTTTCCGGGGCCCGGGAGCTGCTTTAGGAACAGATACGCAGTATTTT
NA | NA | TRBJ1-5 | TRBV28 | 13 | CASHGALDQPQHF | TGTGCCAGCCACGGGGCATTAGATCAGCCCCAGCATTTT